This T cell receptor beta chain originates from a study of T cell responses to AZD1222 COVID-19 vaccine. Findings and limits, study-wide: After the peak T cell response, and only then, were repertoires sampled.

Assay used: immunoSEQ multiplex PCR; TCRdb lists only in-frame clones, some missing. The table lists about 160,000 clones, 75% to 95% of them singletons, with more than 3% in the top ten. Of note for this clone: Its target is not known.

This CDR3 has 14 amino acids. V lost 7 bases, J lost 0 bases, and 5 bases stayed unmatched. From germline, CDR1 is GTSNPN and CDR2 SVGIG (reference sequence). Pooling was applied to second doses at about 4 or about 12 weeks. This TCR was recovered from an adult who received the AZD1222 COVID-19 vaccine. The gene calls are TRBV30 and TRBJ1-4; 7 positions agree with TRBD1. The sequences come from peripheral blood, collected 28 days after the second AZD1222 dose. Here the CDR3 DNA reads TGTGCCTCCACCACAGGGGCAACTAATGAAAAACTGTTTTTT. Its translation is CASTTGATNEKLFF.